The present TCR beta chain was sequenced within a study of cytomegalovirus exposure and HLA in healthy donors. Study-wide results and caveats: Later, TCR association rates were found to vary by HLA locus, highest for DRB1 and lowest for HLA-C.

The study ran its PCR with 60 Vbeta and 13 Jbeta primers. The repertoire was sequenced with immunoSEQ multiplex PCR; TCRdb's copy has only in-frame clones and lacks some. The sample includes 100,000 to 150,000 clones, approximately 80% of them seen just once. Turning to this clone: Its antigen is undetermined.

The CDR3 runs 12 residues. The ends were cut back, 9 bases at V and 4 bases at J, with 13 bases in the middle. Germline loops: CDR1 MNHEY, CDR2 SMNVEV (reference sequence). The TCR was taken from a male donor in good health and CMV-seropositive. Sample: PBMCs. V is TRBV27 and J is TRBJ2-7, with D possibly TRBD2 on 6 matching bases. The CDR3 DNA sequence: TGTGCCAGTGAGGGACTTCCTTACGAGCAGTACTTC. As protein: CASEGLPYEQYF.